Detailed here is one TCR beta chain. The data belong to a study of blood T cell repertoires in COVID-19. In the study overall: PBMCs, B-cell-depleted T cells, or T cells were the source of the cDNA or gDNA that made up the material.

Original handling: Researchers report that nucleated cell counts were estimated from reference gene primer amplification. Here immunoSEQ multiplex PCR was the method, and the copy in TCRdb shows in-frame clones only, minus some. V and J calls and clone size are as listed in that table; D and trimming were resolved from the DNA. In the table there are approximately 290,000 clones, about 89% of which are singletons. The ends were cut back, 0 bases at V and 6 bases at J, with 12 bases in the middle. The CDR3 consists of 15 residues. Germline loops: CDR1 LNHNV, CDR2 YYDKDF (reference sequence). The sequenced material came from peripheral blood. The chain uses TRBV15 and TRBJ1-5; tentative D call: TRBD1 (5 bases). The source of this sequence is a man aged 25 to 40 with acute or convalescent COVID-19. CDR3 amino acids: CATSRDRVAGQPQHF. The CDR3 region has the DNA TGTGCCACCAGCAGAGACAGGGTAGCAGGTCAGCCCCAGCATTTT. The variable domain in full, with the rest retrieved from reference TRBV15 and TRBJ1-5, is DAMVIQNPRYQVTQFGKPVTLSCSQTLNHNVMYWYQQKSSQAPKLLFHYYDKDFNNEADTPDNFQSRRPNTSFCFLDIRSPGLGDTAMYLCATSRDRVAGQPQHFGDGTRLSIL.